These 26 T cell receptor beta chains originate from one sample sequenced in a study of beta chain features in type 1 diabetes. TCRB transcripts that were expressed got sequenced, as all of the isolated RNA had been reverse transcribed. Data came from immunoSEQ multiplex PCR; TCRdb stores just in-frame clones and leaves some out. The repertoire holds about 240,000 clones, with about 30% as singletons. The sample taken for sequencing was central memory CD4+ T cells from blood. The origin of the receptors is a man younger than 45 in good health.

The chain links TRBV27 to TRBJ1-1, with unresolved D. V was cut by 7 bases and J by 1 base, with 10 bases left in between. Germline loops: CDR1 MNHEY, CDR2 SMNVEV (reference sequence). The length of the CDR3 is 13 residues. The CDR3 DNA is TGTGCCAGCAAAGGCTCTTGGAACACTGAAGCTTTCTTT. This encodes CASKGSWNTEAFF.

This clone appeared many times. This chain joins TRBV27 and TRBJ2-3, with TRBD2 as a possible D gene (5 bases). With 10 bases removed from V and 1 base from J, the gap between germline ends came to 12 bases. This CDR3 is 13 amino acids long. CDR1 is MNHEY, CDR2 SMNVEV, per germline (reference sequence). The CDR3 spells CATSDYRTDTQYF. CDR3 nucleotide sequence: TGTGCCACCTCCGACTACCGCACAGATACGCAGTATTTT.

The gene calls are TRBV30 and TRBJ1-1, with 8 nucleotides matching TRBD1. The CDR3 length is 15 residues. With 1 base clipped from V and 4 bases from J, the junction kept 8 bases outside the gene matches. Germline values: CDR1 GTSNPN, CDR2 SVGIG (reference sequence). The CDR3 nucleotides read TGTGCCTGGAGTGGGATGACAGGGGCGAGCACTGAAGCTTTCTTT. This translates into CAWSGMTGASTEAFF.

V usage is TRBV7-9 and J usage is TRBJ2-6, with 7 bases fitting TRBD1. V trimming: 6 bases; J trimming: 1 base; junction bases outside the gene matches: 3. The germline V gene encodes CDR1 SEHNR and CDR2 FQNEAQ (reference sequence). This CDR3 is 15 amino acids long. The CDR3 region is CASRRGQSGANVLTF. The CDR3 coding sequence is TGTGCCAGCAGAAGGGGACAGTCTGGGGCCAACGTCCTGACTTTC.

This chain connects TRBV6-5 to TRBJ1-2; D ambiguous. The length of the CDR3 is 13 residues. The ends were cut back, 4 bases at V and 0 bases at J, with 6 bases in the middle. Germline V gives CDR1 MNHEY, CDR2 SVGAGI. CDR3 region: CASSLSANYGYTF. CDR3 DNA: TGTGCCAGCAGTTTGAGCGCTAACTATGGCTACACCTTC.

This clone was detected only a few times. Other DNA sequences in this sample translate to the same CDR3. The J gene is TRBJ2-3, the V gene TRBV5-4; D gene unclear. Germline V gene sequence: CDR1 SGHNT, CDR2 YYREEE (reference sequence). CDR3 length equals 13 residues. V was shortened by 3 bases and J by 0 bases, with 5 bases between the two germline ends. The CDR3 loop is CASSSPSTDTQYF. The CDR3 DNA reads TGTGCCAGCAGCTCACCGAGCACAGATACGCAGTATTTT.

This clone has at least ten counts. The rearrangement links TRBV7-2 to TRBJ1-2; TRBD1 is a possible D gene (6 bases). V lost 4 bases and J lost 6, with 12 bases in between. The CDR3 runs to 13 residues. The V gene's germline CDR1 is SGHTA and CDR2 FQGNSA. CDR3 loop: CASSSARGDGYTF. CDR3 DNA sequence: TGTGCCAGCAGCTCCGCTAGGGGGGATGGCTACACCTTC.

The chain recombines TRBV5-5 with TRBJ2-3; 9 positions agree with TRBD1. Germline CDR1 is SGHKS and CDR2 is YYEKEE (reference sequence). This CDR3 has 13 residues. The V segment lost 4 bases and the J segment 10 bases; nucleotides outside the gene matches: 7. The DNA of the CDR3 is TGTGCCAGCAGCCCCGCCGACAGGGGGGCGCAGTATTTT. It codes for CASSPADRGAQYF.

This CDR3 reads CASSPSRLADSYNEQFF. The CDR3 DNA sequence: TGTGCCAGCTCACCCAGTCGACTAGCGGACTCCTACAATGAGCAGTTCTTC. This chain uses TRBV18 with TRBJ2-1; TRBD2 agrees at 9 bases. This CDR3 region has 17 residues. V lost 3 bases, J lost 0 bases, and 6 bases stayed unmatched. Germline V gene sequence: CDR1 KGHSH, CDR2 LQKENI.

The chain employs TRBV5-6 and TRBJ2-6; D call uncertain. The V end was cut by 0 bases, the J end by 0 bases, with 10 bases between. Per the germline V gene, CDR1 is SGHDT and CDR2 is YYEEEE. This CDR3 spans 17 amino acids. As DNA, the CDR3 is TGTGCCAGCAGCTTGGGAAGGAGTTCCTCTGGGGCCAACGTCCTGACTTTC. Its translation: CASSLGRSSSGANVLTF.

This CDR3 reads CASRLGLDSSEQFF. CDR3 DNA: TGTGCCAGCAGGCTGGGACTAGACTCGAGTGAGCAGTTCTTC. This chain connects TRBV6-5 to TRBJ2-1; 8 bases are shared with TRBD2. V lost 6 bases, J lost 9 bases, and 10 bases stayed unmatched. CDR1 and CDR2 from the germline V gene are MNHEY and SVGAGI. The CDR3 length is 14 residues.

The rearrangement joins TRBV6-6 to TRBJ2-4; 12 bases are shared with TRBD1. CDR1 and CDR2 from the germline V gene are MNHNY and SVGAGI (reference sequence). The trim removed 7 bases at V and 6 bases at J, leaving 7 bases unmatched. This CDR3 has 15 residues. The chain's CDR3 is CASTPRDRGRNIQYF. DNA for the CDR3: TGTGCCAGCACACCCCGGGACAGGGGGCGAAACATTCAGTACTTC.

This clone was detected only a few times. This chain uses TRBV9 with TRBJ1-3; D uncertain. Deletions cut 0 bases from V and 3 bases from J, with 10 bases between. The CDR3 sequence is 15 residues long. Germline assignment: CDR1 SGDLS and CDR2 YYNGEE. The CDR3 loop reads CASSVEGSDGNTIYF. CDR3 nucleotides: TGTGCCAGCAGCGTAGAAGGATCAGATGGAAACACCATATATTTT.

This clone was detected a few times. The J gene is TRBJ2-3, the V gene TRBV28, with a weak D call TRBD2 (6 bases). V lost 6 bases and J 2 bases, leaving 9 bases between the germline ends. Germline V gene sequence: CDR1 MDHEN, CDR2 SYDVKM. CDR3 length: 13 amino acids. CDR3 nucleotides: TGTGCCAGCAGCCGGGACTCCACAGATACGCAGTATTTT. This gives the protein CASSRDSTDTQYF.

In the case of this clone: Other DNA sequences in the sample encode the same CDR3. This sequence joins TRBV29-1 and TRBJ2-5; perhaps TRBD1 as D (5 bases). Deletions cut 4 bases from V and 1 base from J, with 7 bases between. Germline V lookup: CDR1 SQVTM, CDR2 ANQGSEA. The CDR3 spans 12 residues. CDR3 loop: CSVGRAQETQYF. The CDR3 region has the DNA TGCAGCGTTGGCAGGGCCCAAGAGACCCAGTACTTC.

The sample holds many counts of this clone. The chain employs TRBV9 and TRBJ1-1, with a tentative D call TRBD1 (5 bases). V lost 4 bases and J 1 base, leaving 8 bases between the germline ends. The CDR3 has 13 amino acids. The V gene's germline CDR1 is SGDLS and CDR2 YYNGEE. CDR3 region: CASSTRGNTEAFF. CDR3 DNA sequence: TGTGCCAGCAGCACGAGGGGGAACACTGAAGCTTTCTTT.

This clone has a handful of counts. The rearrangement uses TRBV28 and TRBJ2-1; 10 nucleotides agree with TRBD2. CDR3 length: 17 residues. The V gene end was trimmed by 5 bases and the J gene end by 4 bases; junction bases not matched to a gene: 11. Germline CDR1 reads MDHEN; CDR2 reads SYDVKM. The CDR3 loop reads CASSGGSGSGRYNEQFF. CDR3 in DNA: TGTGCCAGCAGTGGAGGTTCCGGTAGCGGGAGGTACAATGAGCAGTTCTTC.

The chain has TRBV7-2 and TRBJ1-5; no definite D call. The CDR3 totals 13 residues. The V and J ends lost 5 bases and 5 bases respectively, with 10 bases between them. Germline lookup yields CDR1 SGHTA and CDR2 FQGNSA. This CDR3 is CASSTSRHQPQHF. The CDR3, as DNA: TGTGCCAGCAGCACATCCAGACATCAGCCCCAGCATTTT.

This clone was detected only a few times. The chain combines TRBV25-1 with TRBJ1-1; D might be TRBD1 (5 bases). The CDR3 spans 14 residues. Looked up from germline, CDR1 is MGHDK and CDR2 is SYGVNS. With 6 bases removed from V and 5 bases from J, the gap between germline ends came to 16 bases. For the CDR3, the DNA is TGTGCCAGCAGCCTCGGGACGGTCAAAACTGAAGCTTTCTTT. It encodes CASSLGTVKTEAFF.

This clone has just a few counts. In nucleotides, the CDR3 is TGTGCCAGCGGTGGACAGGGGGCTCAAACTGAAGCTTTCTTT. It encodes CASGGQGAQTEAFF. V gene TRBV2 combines with J gene TRBJ1-1, with 11 bases lining up with TRBD1. The CDR3 has 14 residues. Trimming took 8 bases from V and 5 from J; bases not matched to a gene: 7. CDR1 and CDR2 from the germline V gene are SNHLY and FYNNEI.

V is TRBV5-1 and J is TRBJ1-1; D is ambiguous. This CDR3 contains 13 residues. Trimming removed 4 bases at V and 0 bases at J, with 7 bases between. Germline V gene data show CDR1 as SGHRS and CDR2 as YFSETQ. In DNA, the CDR3 is TGCGCCAGCAGCGCGACCATGAACACTGAAGCTTTCTTT. This encodes CASSATMNTEAFF. The full variable domain, its missing parts supplied by reference TRBV5-1 and TRBJ1-1, is KAGVTQTPRYLIKTRGQQVTLSCSPISGHRSVSWYQQTPGQGLQFLFEYFSETQRNKGNFPGRFSGRQFSNSRSEMNVSTLELGDSALYLCASSATMNTEAFFGQGTRLTVV.

This clone was picked up a small number of times. The chain recombines TRBV10-3 with TRBJ2-6; 7 positions match TRBD1. The CDR3 runs 18 residues. CDR1 and CDR2 from the germline V gene are ENHRY and SYGVKD. V was pared by 6 bases and J by 0 bases, with 11 bases of the junction left unmatched. CDR3 nucleotides: TGTGCCATCAGCATTACAGGGGCCACGAGCTCTGGGGCCAACGTCCTGACTTTC. Its protein product is CAISITGATSSGANVLTF.

The rearrangement links TRBV6-5 to TRBJ2-1; no reliable D call. Germline values: CDR1 MNHEY, CDR2 SVGAGI. Trimming stripped 0 bases from V and 9 bases from J, with 9 bases between. The CDR3 runs 13 residues. Here the CDR3 reads CASSYSEWGEQFF. The CDR3 nucleotides read TGTGCCAGCAGTTACTCGGAGTGGGGTGAGCAGTTCTTC.

The chain links TRBV29-1 to TRBJ2-7; TRBD1 might be the D (6 bases). Germline V gene sequence: CDR1 SQVTM, CDR2 ANQGSEA. The CDR3 loop spans 13 amino acids. The ends were cut back, 4 bases at V and 4 bases at J, with 14 bases in the middle. The CDR3 region is CSVVGGLAYEQYF. The CDR3 bases are TGCAGCGTTGTTGGGGGCTTGGCTTACGAGCAGTACTTC.

The rearrangement uses TRBV9 and TRBJ2-3; 9 nucleotides match TRBD2. Germline V lookup: CDR1 SGDLS, CDR2 YYNGEE. This CDR3 comprises 16 residues. V lost 0 bases to trimming and J lost 5 bases; unmatched junction nucleotides: 7. For the CDR3, the DNA is TGTGCCAGCAGCGTAGGTAATAGCGGGGGAGGAGATACGCAGTATTTT. The encoded protein is CASSVGNSGGGDTQYF.

The J gene is TRBJ2-5, the V gene TRBV30, with D tentatively TRBD1 (6 bases). Germline V gene data show CDR1 as GTSNPN and CDR2 as SVGIG (reference sequence). V shed 1 base and J shed 1 base, with 10 bases lying between them. CDR3 length equals 14 residues. The DNA of the CDR3 is TGTGCCTGGAGTGGGCGCAGGGGCCAAGAGACCCAGTACTTC. This gives the protein CAWSGRRGQETQYF.